Following are 8 T cell receptor beta chains from one sample sequenced in a study of T-cell reconstitution after alpha-beta-depleted transplantation in children. The library targeted TCRbeta and was prepared with unique molecular identifiers. TCRdb fed the PCR reads into MiXCR, producing one record per CDR3 protein. The sample lists some 500,000 distinct CDR3 sequences, about a sixth occurring once. The sample in question was PBMCs from the stem cell graft donor, obtained from the stem cell graft. These receptors were collected from a human donor who donated a stem cell graft to a child with acute lymphoblastic leukemia.

This chain connects TRBV30 to TRBJ1-2; no clear D. The CDR3 consists of 12 residues. V lost 0 bases and J 7 bases, leaving 9 bases between the germline ends. CDR1 and CDR2 (germline): GTSNPN, SVGIG (reference sequence). CDR3 loop: CAWSVTSFGYTF. CDR3 in DNA: TGTGCCTGGAGTGTCACATCTTTTGGCTACACCTTC.

The chain recombines TRBV3-1 with TRBJ2-3, with 10 bases matching TRBD2. Trimming removed 0 bases from V and 2 bases from J; junction bases left unmatched: 8. This CDR3 region has 18 residues. CDR1 and CDR2 from the germline V gene are LGHDT and YNNKEL (reference sequence). This CDR3 is CASSQDPRTSGITDTQYF. The CDR3 bases are TGTGCCAGCAGCCAAGATCCTCGGACTAGCGGAATCACAGATACGCAGTATTTT.

In this sample, this clonotype turned up a few times. The chain employs TRBV9 and TRBJ2-5, with 7 nucleotides matching TRBD2. The germline gives CDR1 SGDLS, CDR2 YYNGEE. The CDR3 is made up of 18 amino acids. J gave up 5 bases and V 1 base, and 17 bases lay outside the gene matches. The CDR3 sequence is CASSVSPGWGRAAETQYF. For the CDR3, the DNA is TGTGCCAGCAGCGTATCCCCAGGGTGGGGGAGGGCGGCGGAGACCCAGTACTTC.

In this sample, this clonotype turned up a few times. In DNA, the CDR3 is TGCGCCAGCAGGCTATCGGCTAGCTCCCCCTACGAGCAGTACTTC. It yields the protein CASRLSASSPYEQYF. The chain carries TRBV5-1 and TRBJ2-7, with a weak D call TRBD2 (5 bases). This CDR3 spans 15 amino acids. The V gene's germline CDR1 is SGHRS and CDR2 YFSETQ. V lost 5 bases to trimming and J lost 2 bases, with 17 bases between them.

CDR3 protein: CASSPLAGGRSYEQYF. The CDR3 DNA sequence: TGCGCCAGCAGCCCGTTAGCGGGAGGAAGGTCCTACGAGCAGTACTTC. This chain connects TRBV5-1 to TRBJ2-7, with TRBD2 matching over 10 bases. The CDR3 contains 16 residues. Trimming at V came to 4 bases and at J to 1 base, leaving 8 bases not matched to a gene. The germline V gene encodes CDR1 SGHRS and CDR2 YFSETQ.

The chain has TRBV15 and TRBJ1-1; unclear D gene. The V gene lost 2 bases and the J gene lost 1 base, with 14 bases spanning the gap. This CDR3 has 16 residues. The V gene's germline CDR1 is LNHNV and CDR2 YYDKDF (reference sequence). CDR3 sequence (DNA): TGTGCCACCAGCAGAATACGATTTGGACGGAACACTGAAGCTTTCTTT. This sequence encodes CATSRIRFGRNTEAFF.

The chain links TRBV12-3 or TRBV12-4 to TRBJ2-7; unclear D gene. This CDR3 has 14 amino acids. The germline V and J ends were trimmed by 1 base and 4 bases, with 11 bases remaining between them. The CDR3 loop reads CASSLGPALYEQYF. As DNA, the CDR3 is TGTGCCAGCAGTTTAGGACCAGCTTTATACGAGCAGTACTTC.

This clonotype was seen more than once but under ten times. V gene TRBV20-1 combines with J gene TRBJ2-2; TRBD2 matches 8 bases. Germline-derived CDR1 and CDR2 are DFQATT and SNEGSKA (reference sequence). V lost 5 bases and J lost 0; bases outside the gene matches: 5. This CDR3 is 15 amino acids long. CDR3: CSAEVRGANTGELFF. CDR3 nucleotide sequence: TGCAGTGCTGAAGTGCGGGGGGCGAACACCGGGGAGCTGTTTTTT.